This T cell receptor beta chain was documented in a study of blood T cell repertoires in COVID-19. TCRdb keeps only in-frame clones here, not all; method: immunoSEQ multiplex PCR. The sample includes fewer than 450,000 clones, almost 90% of them seen just once. The CDR3 runs to 15 residues. Per germline, CDR1 MNHEY and CDR2 SVGAGI. V trimming: 5 bases; J trimming: 0 bases; junction bases outside the gene matches: 4. The sequenced sample consisted of peripheral blood. The sequence came from a woman in her seventies with COVID-19, enrolled during active disease. This chain links TRBV6-5 with TRBJ1-3; 7 bases agree with TRBD1. CDR3 nucleotide sequence: TGTGCCAGCAGTAGACAGGGCTCCTCTGGAAACACCATATATTTT. Amino acid sequence: CASSRQGSSGNTIYF.